The rows below give T cell receptor beta chains drawn from one sample of a study of CD8 T cells in Susac syndrome. TCRdb used MiXCR to reprocess the immunoSEQ multiplex PCR reads, holding one entry per CDR3 protein. The sample has about 280,000 distinct CDR3 sequences; 70% to 90% are singletons. Sequenced input: CD8+ T cells from PBMCs. The receptors were sampled from a human donor with multiple sclerosis. CDR3s include the opening cysteine and the closing phenylalanine or tryptophan. The D gene is left open where the match is weak. Only part of the rows carry a size: once, few, many, or a class if the clone is expanded.

TRBJ2-1 TRBD2 NA TRBV18 CASSPSKGTSGIGGYYNEQFF TGTGCCAGCTCACCATCGAAAGGGACTAGCGGGATCGGGGGCTACTACAATGAGCAGTTCTTC
TRBJ1-5 NA NA TRBV19 CASSISGIVGQPQHF TGTGCCAGTAGTATCAGCGGTATAGTGGGTCAGCCCCAGCATTTT
TRBJ2-1 NA NA TRBV24-1 CATSDLLQGNEQFF TGTGCCACCAGTGATTTGTTACAGGGCAATGAGCAGTTCTTC
TRBJ2-4 NA few TRBV28 CASRSGPTGAGVWPKIIQYF TGTGCCAGCAGGTCCGGCCCGACAGGGGCGGGGGTTTGGCCAAAAATCATTCAGTACTTC
TRBJ1-5 NA NA TRBV28 CASSSSEWGLNQPQHF TGTGCCAGCAGTAGTTCGGAATGGGGGCTCAATCAGCCCCAGCATTTT
TRBJ2-3 NA NA TRBV28 CASSPRSQQGGLSKAGTQYF TGTGCCAGCAGTCCACGCTCGCAACAGGGCGGACTCTCGAAAGCGGGTACGCAGTATTTT
TRBJ1-1 NA once TRBV6-1 CASSELDGNTEAFF TGTGCCAGCAGTGAGCTTGACGGTAACACTGAAGCTTTCTTT
TRBJ2-7 NA NA TRBV6-2/TRBV6-3 CASSYWVPYEQYF TGTGCCAGCAGTTATTGGGTCCCCTACGAGCAGTACTTC
TRBJ2-1 NA NA TRBV29-1 CSVDTGLYNEQFF TGCAGCGTTGATACAGGGCTGTACAATGAGCAGTTCTTC
TRBJ1-1 NA NA TRBV27 CASSPYGPNTEAFF TGTGCCAGCAGTCCGTACGGACCGAACACTGAAGCTTTCTTT
TRBJ2-7 TRBD1 once TRBV20-1 CSARGQGKGYEQYF TGCAGTGCTAGAGGACAGGGGAAAGGTTACGAGCAGTACTTC
TRBJ2-7 NA NA TRBV28 CASNPPSLGKDEQYF TGTGCCAGCAACCCACCGTCTTTGGGCAAGGACGAGCAGTACTTC
TRBJ2-7 TRBD2 few TRBV20-1 CSAPLGTSTYEQYF TGCAGTGCTCCCCTCGGGACTAGCACCTACGAGCAGTACTTC
TRBJ2-3 NA once TRBV9 CASSGLPRGTDTQYF TGTGCCAGCAGCGGCCTACCCAGGGGCACAGATACGCAGTATTTT
TRBJ2-2 NA NA TRBV25-1 CASSWGSAGELFF TGTGCCAGCAGCTGGGGGAGCGCCGGGGAGCTGTTTTTT
TRBJ2-7 NA NA TRBV20-1 CSARDHVGVGYEQYF TGCAGTGCTAGAGATCATGTGGGAGTTGGCTACGAGCAGTACTTC
TRBJ2-1 TRBD2 NA TRBV6-1 CASSPRSGGYYNEQFF TGTGCCAGCAGTCCCAGGAGCGGGGGGTACTACAATGAGCAGTTCTTC
TRBJ2-3 TRBD2 once TRBV9 CASSAAGGDTQYF TGTGCCAGCAGCGCCGCGGGGGGTGATACGCAGTATTTT
TRBJ1-1 NA once TRBV29-1 CSARGRNTEAFF TGCAGCGCCAGAGGACGGAACACTGAAGCTTTCTTT
TRBJ2-1 TRBD2 NA TRBV15 CATSGTSGSTNEQFF TGTGCCACCAGCGGTACTAGCGGGAGTACGAATGAGCAGTTCTTC
TRBJ1-1 NA NA TRBV27 CASSPWTPMNTEAFF TGTGCCAGCAGTCCGTGGACACCAATGAACACTGAAGCTTTCTTT
TRBJ1-2 NA NA TRBV27 CASSFGGRGYGYTF TGTGCCAGCAGTTTCGGGGGGCGAGGATATGGCTACACCTTC